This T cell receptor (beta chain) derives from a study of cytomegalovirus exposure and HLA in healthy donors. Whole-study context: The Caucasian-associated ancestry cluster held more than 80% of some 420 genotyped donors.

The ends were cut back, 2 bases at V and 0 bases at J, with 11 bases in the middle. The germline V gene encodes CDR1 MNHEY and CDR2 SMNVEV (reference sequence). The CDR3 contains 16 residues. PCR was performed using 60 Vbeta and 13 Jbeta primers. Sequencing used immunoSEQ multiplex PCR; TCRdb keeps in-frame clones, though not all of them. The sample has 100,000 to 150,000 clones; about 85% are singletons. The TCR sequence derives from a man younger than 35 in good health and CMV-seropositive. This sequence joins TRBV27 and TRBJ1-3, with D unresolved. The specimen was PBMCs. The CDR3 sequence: CASSLDVRSSGNTIYF. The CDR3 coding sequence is TGTGCCAGCAGTTTAGATGTTCGGAGCTCTGGAAACACCATATATTTT.